These T cell receptor beta chains were read from a single sample in a study of cytomegalovirus exposure and HLA in healthy donors. Measured with immunoSEQ multiplex PCR; TCRdb has only the in-frame clones, and not every one. The sample lists 170,000 or so clones, under 80% seen once, with 1.4% in the top ten. The sample consisted of PBMCs. The receptor set was obtained from a woman in her 30s in good health and CMV-seronegative. CDR3s include the opening cysteine and the closing phenylalanine or tryptophan. The D gene is left open where the match is weak. The listing skips clone size in some rows; elsewhere it reads once, few, many or a size class.

NA,TRBV27,TRBJ2-3,NA,CASSYRGSTDTQYF,TGTGCCAGCAGTTATCGAGGAAGCACAGATACGCAGTATTTT
TRBD2,TRBV30,TRBJ2-1,NA,CAKSRRGGLISDEQFF,TGTGCCAAGTCGCGGCGGGGGGGCCTAATTAGCGATGAGCAGTTCTTC
NA,TRBV5-1,TRBJ2-5,NA,CASSLALGGGQETQYF,TGCGCCAGCAGCTTGGCCTTAGGGGGGGGCCAAGAGACCCAGTACTTC
NA,TRBV2,TRBJ1-6,few,CASSDSGRGVSPLHF,TGTGCCAGCAGTGATTCGGGCAGGGGCGTTTCACCCCTCCACTTT
NA,TRBV5-4,TRBJ1-1,NA,CASSLPQGRGTEAFF,TGTGCCAGCAGCTTACCTCAGGGGCGCGGCACTGAAGCTTTCTTT
TRBD1,TRBV4-2,TRBJ1-5,NA,CASSQAPGGLLPQHF,TGTGCCAGCAGCCAAGCCCCAGGGGGCCTTCTGCCCCAGCATTTT
TRBD1,TRBV10-3,TRBJ2-1,few,CAISESVTGNEQFF,TGTGCCATCAGTGAGTCTGTGACAGGGAATGAGCAGTTCTTC
NA,TRBV7-9,TRBJ1-4,NA,CASSPGGGNEKLFF,TGTGCCAGCAGCCCGGGAGGGGGGAATGAAAAACTGTTTTTT
TRBD1,TRBV5-6,TRBJ1-5,few,CASSLGQGLWNQPQHF,TGTGCCAGCAGCTTAGGACAGGGCCTTTGGAATCAGCCCCAGCATTTT
TRBD1,TRBV25-1,TRBJ1-5,NA,CASSESLTGNQPQHF,TGTGCCAGCAGTGAATCCCTGACAGGGAATCAGCCCCAGCATTTT
NA,TRBV16,TRBJ1-2,NA,CASSQSLGLEGYTF,TGTGCCAGCAGCCAATCCCTGGGCCTCGAGGGCTACACCTTC
NA,TRBV18,TRBJ2-2,NA,CASSRVAMNTGELFF,TGTGCCAGCTCACGGGTAGCGATGAACACCGGGGAGCTGTTTTTT
NA,TRBV27,TRBJ1-2,NA,CASSPQGYVRNYGYTF,TGTGCCAGCAGTCCACAGGGTTATGTTAGGAACTATGGCTACACCTTC
NA,TRBV9,TRBJ2-7,NA,CASSPDYTRGYEQYF,TGTGCCAGCAGCCCTGACTACACCCGAGGGTACGAGCAGTACTTC
NA,TRBV30,TRBJ1-3,once,CAWSFQASGNTIYF,TGTGCCTGGAGTTTCCAGGCCTCTGGAAACACCATATATTTT
NA,TRBV18,TRBJ1-1,NA,CASSQPGGDTEAFF,TGTGCCAGCTCTCAACCGGGAGGGGACACTGAAGCTTTCTTT
TRBD2,TRBV28,TRBJ2-3,NA,CASRGGTDWQYF,TGTGCCAGCAGGGGGGGGACGGACTGGCAGTATTTT
NA,TRBV5-1,TRBJ2-6,NA,CASSLGPTGISSGANVLTF,TGCGCCAGCAGCTTGGGCCCCACAGGGATCTCCTCTGGGGCCAACGTCCTGACTTTC
NA,TRBV2,TRBJ1-3,NA,CASGRLGAGNTIYF,TGTGCCAGCGGTCGGCTGGGCGCTGGAAACACCATATATTTT
NA,TRBV13,TRBJ1-1,once,CASSSPTFMNTEAFF,TGTGCCAGCAGCTCGCCGACATTCATGAACACTGAAGCTTTCTTT
TRBD2,TRBV5-1,TRBJ2-7,NA,CASSLVSSGVSNEQYF,TGCGCCAGCAGCTTGGTTTCAAGCGGGGTTTCCAACGAGCAGTACTTC
NA,TRBV2,TRBJ1-3,NA,CASSSPMVSGGTIYF,TGTGCCAGCAGTTCTCCTATGGTCTCTGGAGGCACCATATATTTT
TRBD1,TRBV9,TRBJ1-1,once,CASSVEGQGVTEAFF,TGTGCCAGCAGCGTAGAAGGACAGGGTGTTACTGAAGCTTTCTTT
TRBD1,TRBV19,TRBJ2-7,NA,CASSSDRVEQYF,TGTGCCAGTAGTAGTGACAGGGTCGAGCAGTACTTC
NA,TRBV5-1,TRBJ1-1,NA,CASSLQGPMNTEAFF,TGCGCCAGCAGCTTACAGGGCCCCATGAACACTGAAGCTTTCTTT
NA,TRBV18,TRBJ1-4,NA,CASSPRLQGLNEKLFF,TGTGCCAGCTCACCACGTCTCCAGGGACTCAATGAAAAACTGTTTTTT
NA,TRBV5-1,TRBJ2-5,NA,CASSEEPGTQYF,TGCGCCAGCAGCGAGGAGCCCGGGACCCAGTACTTC
NA,TRBV12-5,TRBJ2-2,NA,CASGAPGLHTGELFF,TGTGCTAGTGGGGCTCCGGGACTCCACACCGGGGAGCTGTTTTTT
TRBD2,TRBV6-5,TRBJ2-7,NA,CASSYSRLAGTYEQYF,TGTGCCAGCAGTTACTCAAGACTAGCGGGAACCTACGAGCAGTACTTC
NA,TRBV30,TRBJ1-6,NA,CAWSLAQIGYNSPLHF,TGTGCCTGGAGCCTAGCACAGATAGGATATAATTCACCCCTCCACTTT
TRBD1,TRBV2,TRBJ2-5,NA,CASRARTGTQETQYF,TGTGCCAGCAGGGCCCGGACAGGGACCCAAGAGACCCAGTACTTC
NA,TRBV7-9,TRBJ1-1,NA,CASSITGNTEAFF,TGTGCCAGCAGCATAACGGGGAACACTGAAGCTTTCTTT
TRBD1,TRBV7-9,TRBJ1-4,NA,CASSSTGINEKPFF,TGTGCCAGCAGCTCGACAGGGATTAATGAAAAACCGTTTTTT
NA,TRBV4-1,TRBJ2-3,NA,CASSQEIRADTQYF,TGCGCCAGCAGCCAAGAAATACGGGCAGATACGCAGTATTTT
NA,TRBV6-1,TRBJ2-5,NA,CASSEGGVETQYF,TGTGCCAGCAGTGAAGGGGGAGTAGAGACCCAGTACTTC
NA,TRBV10-3,TRBJ2-7,NA,CASSSRGGEFYEQYF,TGTGCCAGCAGTTCTAGGGGGGGGGAATTCTACGAGCAGTACTTC
NA,TRBV28,TRBJ2-7,NA,CASSQPPGLPTYEQYF,TGTGCCAGCAGCCAGCCGCCGGGACTTCCTACCTACGAGCAGTACTTC
TRBD1,TRBV6-5,TRBJ1-2,few,CASSYTTGKGNYGYTF,TGTGCCAGCAGTTACACGACAGGGAAGGGGAACTATGGCTACACCTTC
TRBD2,TRBV5-4,TRBJ2-1,few,CASSFRGGASGEQFF,TGTGCCAGCAGCTTCCGCGGGGGGGCCTCCGGTGAGCAGTTCTTC
NA,TRBV18,TRBJ1-2,NA,CASSEWSVAVANYGYTF,TGTGCCAGCTCAGAGTGGTCGGTGGCGGTAGCTAACTATGGCTACACCTTC
NA,TRBV28,TRBJ1-4,NA,CASSFEPPTNEKLFF,TGTGCCAGCAGTTTCGAGCCCCCAACTAATGAAAAACTGTTTTTT
TRBD2,TRBV30,TRBJ2-7,NA,CAWSVGSSGGAGEQYF,TGTGCCTGGAGTGTAGGTTCTAGCGGGGGGGCTGGCGAGCAGTACTTC
TRBD1,TRBV2,TRBJ2-7,NA,CASMGTGGREQYF,TGTGCCAGCATGGGGACAGGGGGTAGGGAGCAGTACTTC
TRBD1,TRBV5-1,TRBJ1-6,NA,CASSLSGTGDSPLHF,TGCGCCAGCAGCTTGTCCGGGACAGGAGACTCACCCCTCCACTTT
NA,TRBV6-1,TRBJ1-1,NA,CASSEQGSNTEAFF,TGTGCCAGCAGTGAACAGGGTTCGAACACTGAAGCTTTCTTT
NA,TRBV5-4,TRBJ1-4,few,CASSKGGANEKLFF,TGTGCCAGCAGCAAGGGGGGGGCTAATGAAAAACTGTTTTTT
TRBD2,TRBV6-5,TRBJ2-1,NA,CASSYGGLAGGPQFF,TGTGCCAGCAGTTACGGCGGACTAGCGGGGGGGCCACAGTTCTTC
NA,TRBV19,TRBJ2-2,NA,CASSVWRGTGELFF,TGTGCCAGTTCAGTATGGAGAGGCACCGGGGAGCTGTTTTTT
TRBD1,TRBV18,TRBJ1-2,NA,CASSPEYQGEGYGYTF,TGTGCCAGCTCACCTGAATATCAGGGGGAAGGCTATGGCTACACCTTC
NA,TRBV7-6,TRBJ2-6,once,CASSLDPHGSGANVLTF,TGTGCCAGCAGCTTAGATCCCCACGGCTCTGGGGCCAACGTCCTGACTTTC